The rows below give T cell receptor beta chains drawn from one sample of a study of blood T cells in healthy people across ages. MiXCR, run by TCRdb on the 5' RACE reads, gives a single entry per CDR3 protein. Of 700,000 to 900,000 distinct CDR3 sequences in the sample, roughly 53% were seen once. Sequencing was carried out using blood. These receptors all stem from an older man in good health. Both conserved end residues are part of each CDR3. The D gene is left open where the match is weak. Size is omitted from some rows. Given values are once, few, many or a class for expanded clones.

-	TRBV6-5	-	TRBJ2-6	TGTGCCAGCAGTTACTCGACCAGCGTTTTCTCTGGGGCCAACGTCCTGACTTTC	CASSYSTSVFSGANVLTF
-	TRBV5-5	-	TRBJ2-1	TGTGCCAGCAGCTTGATGGGGCAAGCGAGAATCGACAATGAGCAGTTCTTC	CASSLMGQARIDNEQFF
TRBD1	TRBV29-1	few	TRBJ2-5	TGCAGCGCCCCAGGACAGGTCATGGGGGAGACCCAGTACTTC	CSAPGQVMGETQYF
TRBD1	TRBV5-1	-	TRBJ2-7	TGCGCCAGCAGCACAAGTCCCGGGACAGGGGATGACGAGCAGTACTTC	CASSTSPGTGDDEQYF
TRBD2	TRBV27	few	TRBJ2-7	TGTGCCAGCAGCACAGAGCGGGGTTACGAGCAGTACTTC	CASSTERGYEQYF
-	TRBV12-3/TRBV12-4	-	TRBJ2-1	TGTGCCAGCAGCCGACAGTTACCTTCCTACAATGAGCAGTTCTTC	CASSRQLPSYNEQFF
-	TRBV29-1	-	TRBJ2-7	TGCAGCGTTGAAGGACAGGCCTACGAGCAGTACTTC	CSVEGQAYEQYF
-	TRBV5-1	-	TRBJ1-1	TGCGCCAGCAGCTCGCTAACCGGCGGTGCTGAAGCTTTCTTT	CASSSLTGGAEAFF
-	TRBV3-1	once	TRBJ1-5	TGTGCCAGCAGCCAAGAATACCCCCAGCATTTT	CASSQEYPQHF
-	TRBV6-5	-	TRBJ2-7	TGTGCCAGCAGTTACTCGAATAGGGGCCAGGATCCTGTCGAGCAGTACTTC	CASSYSNRGQDPVEQYF
-	TRBV2	-	TRBJ2-1	TGTGCCAGCAGTGAAGCGGGGCGCAGAGGCCGGAATGAGCAGTTCTTC	CASSEAGRRGRNEQFF
-	TRBV3-1	few	TRBJ2-7	TGTGCCAGCAGCCAAGCGCAGGTTGGATCGTTCGAGCAGTACTTC	CASSQAQVGSFEQYF
-	TRBV29-1	-	TRBJ2-1	TGCAGCGTCGCCGCCTCACGCAATGAGCAGTTCTTC	CSVAASRNEQFF
-	TRBV29-1	once	TRBJ2-7	TGCAGCGTTGAAGATGTACAGGGTAAGGTCGAGCAGTACTTC	CSVEDVQGKVEQYF
-	TRBV28	-	TRBJ1-2	TGTGCCAGCGAATCTTACCCCCAGGGTCGGGGGTATGGCTACACCTTC	CASESYPQGRGYGYTF
TRBD2	TRBV28	few	TRBJ2-7	TGTGCCAGCAGTCCCCGACTAGCGGGAACCGAGCAGTACTTC	CASSPRLAGTEQYF
-	TRBV20-1	few	TRBJ2-3	TGCAGTGCTAGAGATCGGCGAAAGGGGACAGATACGCAGTATTTT	CSARDRRKGTDTQYF
-	TRBV20-1	-	TRBJ1-1	TGCAGTGCTGCCGGGACATCGAACACTGAAGCTTTCTTT	CSAAGTSNTEAFF
TRBD1	TRBV6-2/TRBV6-3	few	TRBJ1-1	TGTGCCAGCCAACAGGGGACTGAAGCTTTCTTT	CASQQGTEAFF
-	TRBV14	few	TRBJ2-5	TGTGCCAGCAGCCAAGACTCAGGGGTCGAGACCCAGTACTTC	CASSQDSGVETQYF
TRBD2	TRBV20-1	-	TRBJ2-7	TGCAGTGCTAGAGATCCTAGCGGCCGTACCTACGAGCAGTACTTC	CSARDPSGRTYEQYF
-	TRBV27	many	TRBJ2-5	TGTGCCAGCAGTCCCTACGTCGGACTGGAAAAGACCCAGTACTTC	CASSPYVGLEKTQYF
TRBD2	TRBV4-1	few	TRBJ2-1	TGCGCCAGCAGGGGACCGGGAGGGCAATTCAATGAGCAGTTCTTC	CASRGPGGQFNEQFF
-	TRBV24-1	-	TRBJ2-5	TGTGCCACCAGTGATTCCGGGGCAGGGGAATACAATGAGCAGTACTTC	CATSDSGAGEYNEQYF
-	TRBV7-2	once	TRBJ2-1	TGTGTCAGCGAGCTTAGCCGCTACAATGAGCAGTTCTTC	CVSELSRYNEQFF
TRBD2	TRBV27	-	TRBJ2-7	TGTGCCAGCAGTCGGACTAGCGGGAGGGCCACCTACGAGCAGTACTTC	CASSRTSGRATYEQYF
TRBD2	TRBV7-3	-	TRBJ2-1	TGTGCCAGCAGCTTAAGTGGAGCTAGCGGAGACCGGAATGAGCAGTTCTTC	CASSLSGASGDRNEQFF
-	TRBV12-3/TRBV12-4	-	TRBJ1-6	TGTGCCAGCAGGTCTTTCGGACAAGGGGCCAATTCACCCCTCCACTTT	CASRSFGQGANSPLHF
-	TRBV27	-	TRBJ1-2	TGTGCCAGCAGTTACCTAGACGGAATTTCTAACTATGGCTACACCTTC	CASSYLDGISNYGYTF
-	TRBV6-1	-	TRBJ2-5	TGTGCCAGCAGTGAAATCTCGGAGACCCAGTACTTC	CASSEISETQYF
-	TRBV20-1	-	TRBJ2-7	TGCAGTGCTAGAGATTGGACAGACGACGAGCAGTACTTC	CSARDWTDDEQYF
-	TRBV7-2	-	TRBJ2-5	TGTGCCAGCGGGGAGGGGGGGCAAGAGACCCAGTACTTC	CASGEGGQETQYF
-	TRBV29-1	once	TRBJ1-2	TGCAGCGTAGGTAACGGGGGGAGAGGTGGCTACACCTTC	CSVGNGGRGGYTF
-	TRBV27	-	TRBJ2-7	TGTACCAGCAGTACGTCTAGCGCAAGCTCCTACAATGAGCAGTACTTC	CTSSTSSASSYNEQYF
-	TRBV6-1	-	TRBJ2-7	TGTGCCAGCAGTAACTTCGGGGGAGTGTCGGGTGAGCAGTACTTC	CASSNFGGVSGEQYF
TRBD2	TRBV9	-	TRBJ2-1	TGTGCCAGCAGCGTAGCTCTACTAGCGGGAGGGAGCTCCTACAATGAGCAGTTCTTC	CASSVALLAGGSSYNEQFF
-	TRBV11-2	-	TRBJ2-7	TGTGCCAGCAGCTTAGATCGGGTATTTGGCAGGGTACCTAGCGAGCAGTACTTC	CASSLDRVFGRVPSEQYF
-	TRBV28	-	TRBJ2-7	TGTGCCAGCAGTTTACCACGGAGTCGGTACGAGCAGTACTTC	CASSLPRSRYEQYF
-	TRBV13	-	TRBJ2-6	TGTGCCAGCAGCTTTTTCAAGACAGTCTCTGGGGCCAACGTCCTGACTTTC	CASSFFKTVSGANVLTF
-	TRBV20-1	-	TRBJ2-5	TGCAGTGCTGACGAGCGAGAGACCCAGTACTTC	CSADERETQYF
-	TRBV20-1	-	TRBJ2-1	TGCAGTGCTAGGTCCTTGTCCGGGAGCTCCTACAATAAGCAGTTCTTC	CSARSLSGSSYNKQFF
TRBD1	TRBV27	-	TRBJ1-6	TGTGCCAGCAGTTTGTCCTGGACAGGGGGTAATTCACCCCTCCACTTT	CASSLSWTGGNSPLHF
TRBD2	TRBV5-1	many	TRBJ2-7	TGTGCCAGCAGCTTAGCGGGCGGGGCCTACGAGCAGTACTTC	CASSLAGGAYEQYF
TRBD2	TRBV10-3	few	TRBJ2-7	TGTGCCATCAGTGTCCTTAGCGGGGGCGGGAACGAGCAGTACTTC	CAISVLSGGGNEQYF
-	TRBV12-3/TRBV12-4	-	TRBJ2-3	TGTGCCAGCAGTCCGAGCAGATACGCGTATTTT	CASSPSRYAYF
-	TRBV6-1	-	TRBJ1-2	TGTGCCAGCAGCTTGAGTCTGCGGTGGGGCTACACCTTC	CASSLSLRWGYTF
TRBD1	TRBV18	-	TRBJ1-6	TGTGCCAGCTCACCGGGACAGGAGTATTCACCCCTCCACTTT	CASSPGQEYSPLHF
TRBD2	TRBV29-1	-	TRBJ2-7	TGCAGCGTAGAGACTAGCGGGAGGGCCTACGAGCAGTACTTC	CSVETSGRAYEQYF
-	TRBV6-6	-	TRBJ1-2	TGTGCCAGCAGTTACTCGGGGGGGCTAGCTGGCTACACCTTC	CASSYSGGLAGYTF
-	TRBV3-1	-	TRBJ2-1	TGTGCCAGCAGCCAAGGGTGGGACAATGAGCAGTTCTTC	CASSQGWDNEQFF
-	TRBV5-1	-	TRBJ2-3	TGCGCCAGCACCTCGGGGGCGGGGAGCACAGATACGCAGTATTTT	CASTSGAGSTDTQYF
TRBD2	TRBV6-1	-	TRBJ2-6	TGTGCCAGCGGGACTAGCGGGAGGAGGATCTCTGGGGCCAACGTCCTGACTTTC	CASGTSGRRISGANVLTF
TRBD1	TRBV27	-	TRBJ1-1	TGTGCCAGCAGTGGGGACAGGCCTTACACTGAAGCTTTCTTT	CASSGDRPYTEAFF
-	TRBV7-9	few	TRBJ2-6	TGTGCCAGCAGCTTAGATTCCCCCTCTGGGGCCAACGTCCTGACTTTC	CASSLDSPSGANVLTF
TRBD1	TRBV7-2	-	TRBJ2-3	TGTGCCAGCAGCTCCGACAGGGGGAACACAGATACGCAGTATTTT	CASSSDRGNTDTQYF
TRBD1	TRBV7-3	-	TRBJ2-3	TGTGCCAGCAGCTTAGAGGGCCCTGGAGGACAGGGGGCAGGAGATACGCAGTATTTT	CASSLEGPGGQGAGDTQYF
TRBD1	TRBV7-2	many	TRBJ2-7	TGTGCCAGCAGCTGGGACAGGGCCTACGAGCAGTACTTC	CASSWDRAYEQYF